The text below deals with one TCR beta chain. This sample was taken from a study of blood T cell repertoires in COVID-19. Study in general: From T cells, B-cell-depleted T cells, or PBMCs came the material, which was cDNA or gDNA.

V shed 5 bases and J shed 7 bases, with 15 bases lying between them. CDR3 length: 15 amino acids. Germline V lookup: CDR1 SEHNR, CDR2 FQNEAQ (reference sequence). In the original processing: Nucleated cell counts were estimated from reference gene primer amplification. This table comes from immunoSEQ multiplex PCR, and its TCRdb copy is limited to in-frame clones, with some not included. That table is the source of V, J and clone size, and D and trimming were worked out from the DNA. The top ten hold less than 6.5% of the sample, which has roughly 250,000 clones, 65% to 85% seen once. The sequencing sample was made of peripheral blood. This TCR was recovered from a human donor in a cohort sampled during active COVID-19. The genes are TRBV7-9 and TRBJ1-6, with D tentatively TRBD1 (5 bases). The CDR3 coding sequence is TGTGCCAGCAGCCTCGGACATGTGGAGAATTCACCCCTCCACTTT. Translation: CASSLGHVENSPLHF.